This T cell receptor (beta chain) was obtained from a study of cytomegalovirus exposure and HLA in healthy donors. Points from the study as a whole: A later analysis by the authors found several of the most significant clusters apparently linked to common viral pathogens. The Asian-associated ancestry cluster reportedly had fewer N-insertions than the approximately 650-donor mean in a later analysis.

In regard to this clone: Its antigen is not identified.

V shed 1 base and J 4 bases; nucleotides not matched to a gene: 9. CDR1 SEHNR and CDR2 FQNEAQ come from the germline V gene (reference sequence). The CDR3 is 17 residues long. PCR was performed using 60 Vbeta and 13 Jbeta primers. The assay was immunoSEQ multiplex PCR, and TCRdb's table has in-frame clones only and misses some. The data show some 97,000 clones, around 75% seen once. The chain joins TRBV7-9 to TRBJ2-3, with 9 positions matching TRBD2. The sample taken for sequencing was PBMCs. This clonotype originated in a woman aged 18 to 35 in good health and CMV-seropositive. The CDR3 sequence is CASSLGGLAKGSDTQYF. In DNA form, the CDR3 reads TGTGCCAGCAGCTTAGGGGGACTAGCAAAAGGGTCAGATACGCAGTATTTT.